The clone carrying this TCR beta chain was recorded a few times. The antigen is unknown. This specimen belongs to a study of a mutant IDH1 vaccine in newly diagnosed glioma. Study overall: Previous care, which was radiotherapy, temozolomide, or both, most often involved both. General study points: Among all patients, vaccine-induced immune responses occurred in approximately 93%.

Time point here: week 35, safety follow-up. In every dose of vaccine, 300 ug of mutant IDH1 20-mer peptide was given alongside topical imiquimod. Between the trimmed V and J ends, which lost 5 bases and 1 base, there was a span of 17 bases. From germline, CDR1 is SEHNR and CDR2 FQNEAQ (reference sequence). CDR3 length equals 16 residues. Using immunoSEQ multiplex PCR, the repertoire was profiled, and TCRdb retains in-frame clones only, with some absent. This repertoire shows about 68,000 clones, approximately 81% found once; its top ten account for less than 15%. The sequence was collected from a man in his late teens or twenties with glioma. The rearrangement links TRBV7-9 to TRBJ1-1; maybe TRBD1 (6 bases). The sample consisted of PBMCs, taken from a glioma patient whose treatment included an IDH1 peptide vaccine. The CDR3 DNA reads TGTGCCAGCAGCAACTCAAGGCAGGGGTGGAACACTGAAGCTTTCTTT. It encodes CASSNSRQGWNTEAFF.